Listed below are T cell receptor beta chains from one sample, sequenced in a study of blood T cells in healthy people across ages. TCRdb redid the calling of the 5' RACE reads with MiXCR, one entry per CDR3 protein. The table records approximately 690,000 distinct CDR3 sequences, around 38% of them present only once. The sample comprised blood. All receptors derive from a man older than 75 in good health. Each CDR3 is given with its conserved first and last residue. D genes are given only for firm matches. Only some rows state a clone size, as once, few, many or a class for expanded clones.

TRBJ1-4,TRBV4-2,NA,NA,CASSRTEIREKLFF,TGTGCCAGCAGCCGGACGGAGATACGCGAAAAACTGTTTTTT
TRBJ2-3,TRBV5-1,NA,TRBD2,CASSSRGGRDFADTQYF,TGCGCCAGCAGCTCACGGGGGGGCCGAGATTTCGCAGATACGCAGTATTTT
TRBJ2-3,TRBV6-5,few,NA,CASSPQMGDTQYF,TGTGCCAGCAGTCCCCAGATGGGAGATACGCAGTATTTT
TRBJ2-7,TRBV19,few,TRBD2,CASRIAGMSSYEQYF,TGTGCCAGTAGAATAGCGGGTATGAGCTCCTACGAGCAGTACTTC
TRBJ2-3,TRBV5-6,NA,NA,CASSLALGPSSTDTQYF,TGTGCCAGCAGCTTGGCCCTAGGGCCCTCTAGCACAGATACGCAGTATTTT
TRBJ2-2,TRBV29-1,NA,NA,CSVEAQGHTGELFF,TGCAGCGTTGAAGCCCAGGGCCACACCGGGGAGCTGTTTTTT
TRBJ2-7,TRBV4-1,NA,NA,CASSQDRTTSLYEQYF,TGCGCCAGCAGCCAAGATAGGACCACCTCGCTATACGAGCAGTACTTC
TRBJ1-5,TRBV5-1,few,NA,CASSLGGGNSNQPQHF,TGCGCCAGCAGCTTGGGTGGAGGAAATAGCAATCAGCCCCAGCATTTT
TRBJ1-4,TRBV7-2,few,NA,CASSLRAGEKLFF,TGTGCCAGCAGCTTAAGGGCGGGTGAAAAACTGTTTTTT
TRBJ2-5,TRBV6-2/TRBV6-3,NA,NA,CASSYIGIRETQYF,TGTGCCAGCAGTTACATAGGGATTCGTGAGACCCAGTACTTC
TRBJ2-1,TRBV29-1,NA,TRBD2,CSVLPRTGGRSNEQFF,TGCAGCGTGCTACCCAGGACTGGCGGGAGAAGTAATGAGCAGTTCTTC
TRBJ2-1,TRBV11-3,NA,NA,CASSPQGGPYNEQFF,TGTGCCAGCAGCCCCCAGGGGGGGCCCTACAATGAGCAGTTCTTC
TRBJ2-5,TRBV12-3/TRBV12-4,few,TRBD2,CASSSSGTYGETQYF,TGTGCCAGCAGTTCTAGCGGGACTTACGGGGAGACCCAGTACTTC
TRBJ2-3,TRBV6-2/TRBV6-3,NA,NA,CASSYGRTSTDTQYF,TGTGCCAGCAGTTATGGCCGGACTAGCACAGATACGCAGTATTTT
TRBJ1-2,TRBV30,NA,NA,CARSRAGKEGYTF,TGTGCCCGGAGTAGGGCAGGGAAGGAGGGCTACACCTTC
TRBJ2-1,TRBV7-3,NA,NA,CASSSRGRSSYNEQFF,TGTGCCAGCAGCTCCCGGGGGCGGAGCTCCTACAATGAGCAGTTCTTC
TRBJ2-3,TRBV24-1,few,NA,CATSDRDVTDTQYF,TGTGCCACCAGTGATCGGGACGTTACAGATACGCAGTATTTT
TRBJ2-1,TRBV4-3,few,TRBD2,CASSHTSGSPSYNEQFF,TGCGCCAGCAGCCACACTAGCGGGAGCCCCTCCTACAATGAGCAGTTCTTC
TRBJ2-1,TRBV5-4,NA,NA,CASSLRRGPSSYNEQFF,TGTGCCAGCAGCTTGAGGCGGGGCCCAAGCTCCTACAATGAGCAGTTCTTC
TRBJ2-7,TRBV7-2,few,TRBD2,CASSLVVAGGRYEQYF,TGTGCCAGCAGCTTAGTGGTAGCGGGAGGGCGTTACGAGCAGTACTTC
TRBJ1-5,TRBV20-1,few,NA,CSAYLGPTANQPQHF,TGCAGTGCCTACTTGGGGCCGACGGCCAATCAGCCCCAGCATTTT
TRBJ1-2,TRBV5-1,few,NA,CASSLAGNSNYGYTF,TGCGCCAGCAGCTTGGCCGGAAATTCTAACTATGGCTACACCTTC